The sequence of this T cell receptor beta chain was determined in a study of OX40 agonist ivuxolimab in advanced cancers. Autoimmune disease history or systemic immunosuppression led to patients being barred. Germline V CDR1 and CDR2: ENHRY, SYGVKD. The CDR3 covers 13 residues. Germline trimming cut 0 bases from V and 4 bases from J; bases unmatched to any gene: 0. The data were produced by immunoSEQ multiplex PCR, yet TCRdb's version contains in-frame clones alone and is incomplete. The sample contains tens of thousands of clones, approximately 88% of which appear only once. The clonotype was recovered from an adult with an advanced solid tumor such as melanoma, head and neck, liver or kidney cancer. The chain uses TRBV10-3 and TRBJ2-7; 7 bases agree with TRBD1. This sample comprised CD4+ or CD8+ T cells sorted from blood, obtained in a trial of the OX40 agonist ivuxolimab. CDR3 amino acids: CAISESTGYEQYF. In DNA, the CDR3 is TGTGCCATCAGTGAGTCGACAGGGTACGAGCAGTACTTC.